This TCR beta chain originates from a study of cytomegalovirus exposure and HLA in healthy donors. Study-level results: Researchers reported in a later analysis that a missense DCLRE1C variant was tied to TCR beta V- and J-gene trimming. An analysis done earlier found most TCR beta V segments productive about 87% or about 30% of the time. Sequences of the TCR beta chain were said to predict the HLA-A and HLA-B alleles of most subjects accurately.

For this clone: Its antigen is unidentified.

This CDR3 is 18 amino acids long. V was pared by 3 bases and J by 6 bases, with 10 bases of the junction left unmatched. Germline V gene sequence: CDR1 SGHDT, CDR2 YYEEEE. Use of 60 Vbeta and 13 Jbeta primers characterized the PCR. Generated by immunoSEQ multiplex PCR, the TCRdb table keeps only in-frame clones and is missing some. This table holds approximately 100,000 clones, just under 75% found once. Sequencing was done on a sample of PBMCs. The V gene is TRBV5-6, the J gene TRBJ2-1, with 15 bases aligning to TRBD2. The sequence was obtained from a man aged 45-60 years in good health and CMV-seropositive. The CDR3 DNA sequence: TGTGCCAGCAGCTCTGGACTAGCGGGGGGGCCAAGTGGCAATGAGCAGTTCTTC. It translates to CASSSGLAGGPSGNEQFF.